The entry below describes one TCR beta chain. This clonotype was seen at least ten times. Its binding antigen is unknown. No base quality information exists; no much larger clone differs at one position. Libraries came from multiplex PCR. Sequencing instrument: Illumina HiSeq 4000. iRepertoire HTBI primers and Arm-PCR amplification of CDR3 regions were used to construct TCR beta libraries. Before sequencing, the PCR products underwent gel purification. The original pipeline was this. Across samples, 60 to 75 TRBV and 13 to 15 TRBJ segments were identified and used for gene usage analysis of CDR3 amino acid clonotypes. COPE and FqMerger were used to merge filtered high-quality paired reads into contigs. Contigs were aligned with BLAST to IMGT TRBV, TRBD and TRBJ reference genes, and CDR3 was defined per IMGT. Highly expanded clones were defined as clonotypes with a frequency above 0.1%. Shannon entropy was used to measure repertoire diversity, and the Gini coefficient was used to measure V-J evenness. A clonotype was considered public if more than one individual shared it. The public sequencing data were trimmed at Q25 with fastp and processed into clonotypes with MiXCR by TCRdb, which kept only in-frame beta chains. CDR3 protein sequences are deduplicated, and each keeps its most common genes and DNA. For this entry, the V and J calls and clone size follow TCRdb and not the study's own pipeline. The sample contains hundreds of thousands of distinct CDR3 sequences, 16% of them found a single time. The ten largest account for roughly 25% of the sample.

Its CDR3 holds 15 amino acids, cysteine through phenylalanine. CDR3 DNA only is kept here, 45 bases in frame from base 1. CDR1 SGHDT and CDR2 YYEEEE are derived from the germline V gene. V is cut by 4 bases and J by 5 bases, and the space between the germline ends is 18 bases. This sample stems from a study of regulatory T cells in long-lasting Graves disease (dated by TCRdb to the early 2020s). Turning to the overall study: Patients with newly diagnosed Graves' disease had been on antithyroid drugs for under 3 months. Patients with persistent Graves' disease were compared with patients with newly diagnosed Graves' disease using TCR sequencing and RNA sequencing of peripheral blood. The study was registered as a clinical trial and conducted in China. A total of about 35 samples underwent TCR sequencing, from roughly 13 patients with persistent Graves' disease and 20 or so patients with newly diagnosed Graves' disease. The research as a whole found: Sequencing and analysis were limited to the TCR beta chain. Peripheral blood alone was examined, since thyroid tissue, which constituted the primary lesion, could not be accessed. Persistent Graves' disease patients showed lower TCR Shannon entropy and fewer highly expanded clones than newly diagnosed patients, suggesting clonal expansion. TRBV28, TRBJ1-2 and TRBJ2-5 were preferentially used in persistent disease, while TRBV20-1 and TRBJ2-1 were favored in newly diagnosed disease. More public clonotypes were shared among persistent patients (roughly 2,700) than among newly diagnosed patients (966). The authors noted that the small sample size was a limitation that may lower accuracy.

The time point label here, explained by the study, means: newly diagnosed GD, antithyroid drugs for less than 3 months. RNA was extracted from PBMCs in TRIzol for both TCR sequencing and RNA sequencing. The diagnosis of Graves' disease was made according to American Thyroid Association guidelines. Patients were recruited from an endocrinology department in Xi'an, China. Each patient gave roughly 10 milliliters of peripheral blood, collected in an EDTA anticoagulant tube. Ficoll Paque Plus density gradient separation was used to isolate PBMCs, and no additional T cell sorting was done. An Agilent 2100 Bioanalyzer and agarose gel were used to assess RNA quality, and a NanoDrop 2000 was used to measure RNA concentration. This sample was also put to use in a study of T cells in Graves' hyperthyroidism and ophthalmopathy. From the second report: Stable Graves' hyperthyroidism was defined as the absence of progression to ophthalmopathy over 18 months of follow-up. Hyperthyroidism patients were aged 18 to 65 years and newly diagnosed, with disease duration of less than 2 months. Exclusion was applied to patients with uncontrolled infections, other autoimmune diseases, pregnancy or lactation. Clinical symptoms, serum thyroxine and TRAb, thyroid ultrasound, and orbital computed tomography formed the basis for the diagnoses. For the first round of RT-PCR on the TCR CDR3, the HTBI primer set was used together with the Qiagen OneStep RT-PCR kit. Most expanded thyroid clonotypes (frequency above 0.001) were also found in blood, which suggests that blood repertoires may mirror thyroid immune responses. Ophthalmopathy was separated from stable hyperthyroidism by a 13 V-J signature model, with approximately 86% sensitivity and about 81% specificity obtained in cross-validation and 80%/75% obtained in testing. During validation, the model predicted progression to ophthalmopathy a median of around six months ahead of onset, with around 71% sensitivity and around 73% specificity. TCR V-J signatures able to tell the groups apart were searched for in a discovery cohort of more than 90 patients, of whom 40 to 45 had Graves' ophthalmopathy and around 58 had stable Graves' hyperthyroidism. Prospective prediction of ophthalmopathy was tested in an independent validation cohort of fewer than 20 hyperthyroidism patients and approximately 17 patients who later progressed to ophthalmopathy. For training and testing, the 100 or so patients in the discovery cohort were randomly divided in a 7:3 ratio. The study also compared thyroid tissue and blood T-cell repertoires from a handful of Graves' hyperthyroidism patients. After blood sampling, hyperthyroidism patients were treated with methimazole at a starting dose of 30 mg daily, and ophthalmopathy patients were treated with high-dose intravenous methylprednisolone. A second multiplex PCR round built the libraries, followed by size selection and purification. The libraries were sequenced on an Illumina HiSeq2000 using paired-end 100 bp reads. SOAPnuke was used to process the raw data, removing reads that contained adapters or uncalled bases, had a mean Phred below 15, or lacked an exact match to the constant primer or identifier. COPE v1.2.5 was used to merge high-quality paired reads, and clonotypes were defined as unique nucleotide sequences. Clonotypes were aligned to IMGT TRBV, TRBD and TRBJ reference segments using MiTCR v1.1. The analysis included only V-J combinations with a frequency above 0.0001, which together covered roughly 99% of the repertoires. A TCS score was defined as the ratio between F50 (clonal expansion) and ExV (chaos), using BLOSUM62-based TCRdist between CDR3 peptides within each V-J. Welch's t-statistics and random forest reduced roughly 540 V-J features to about 12, which were used in a naive Bayes classifier (R e1071). No statistical method was used to set the sample size in advance, and investigators knew the group allocation. The paper reports TCR Vbeta CDR3 sequencing of 135 peripheral blood samples: approximately 41 ophthalmopathy, roughly 74 hyperthyroidism and some 17 progressor patients.

The clonotype was recovered from a woman aged 40 to 65 with Graves disease. Donor details come from another sample of the same person, matched by shared clones. The sequencing here drew on peripheral blood mononuclear cells (PBMCs), taken at new diagnosis, from a patient treated with antithyroid drugs. This sequence uses TRBV5-6 and TRBJ2-5; the D call could be TRBD1 or TRBD2, with each sharing 5 bases. The sequenced DNA is TGTGCCAGCAGCCGAACCGGGACCGGTCGGGAGACCCAGTACTTC. This is translated as CASSRTGTGRETQYF.